This entry lists 7 T cell receptor beta chains sequenced from one sample in a study of control samples from healthy donors and cancer patients. Only in-frame clones appear in the TCRdb table, and some are missing; sequencing was by immunoSEQ multiplex PCR. The sample carries 150,000 to 200,000 clones, around nine tenths recorded once. The sequencing input was blood. All receptors come from a man in his thirties or forties in good health.

The chain uses TRBV6-5 and TRBJ1-5; D is unclear. V lost 3 bases and J lost 1, with 7 bases in between. Looked up from germline, CDR1 is MNHEY and CDR2 is SVGAGI. The CDR3 consists of 14 residues. The CDR3 DNA reads TGTGCCAGCAGTTATGGGGAGAGCAATCAGCCCCAGCATTTT. This sequence encodes CASSYGESNQPQHF.

The chain recombines TRBV13 with TRBJ2-1; D uncertain. Trimming removed 0 bases from V and 0 bases from J, with 3 bases in between. Germline V gives CDR1 PRHDT, CDR2 FYEKMQ (reference sequence). The CDR3 loop spans 14 amino acids. CDR3 in amino acids: CASSLGRSYNEQFF. CDR3 coding DNA: TGTGCCAGCAGCTTAGGACGCTCCTACAATGAGCAGTTCTTC.

The chain joins TRBV19 to TRBJ2-7; D is ambiguous. The CDR3 sequence is 13 residues long. From germline, CDR1 is LNHDA and CDR2 SQIVND (reference sequence). Trimming took 6 bases from V and 6 from J, leaving 15 bases between them. The CDR3 reads CASRRALLTEQYF. In nucleotides, the CDR3 is TGTGCCAGTAGAAGGGCTCTTCTGACCGAGCAGTACTTC.

The sample holds a few counts of this clone. The chain combines TRBV12-5 with TRBJ1-2; D gene ambiguous. Germline lookup yields CDR1 LGHNT and CDR2 FRNRAP. The V and J ends lost 3 bases and 5 bases respectively, with 7 bases between them. The CDR3 covers 12 residues. This CDR3 reads CASGFEAYGYTF. CDR3 nucleotides: TGTGCTAGTGGTTTTGAAGCATATGGCTACACCTTC.

This chain links TRBV6-6 with TRBJ1-2; 10 bases are shared with TRBD1. Germline trimming cut 8 bases from V and 7 bases from J; bases unmatched to any gene: 1. The CDR3 has 11 residues. Germline V gene data show CDR1 as MNHNY and CDR2 as SVGAGI (reference sequence). In nucleotides, the CDR3 is TGTGCCAGCCGGACAGGGGGTGGCTACACCTTC. Translated, it gives CASRTGGGYTF.

V gene TRBV3-1 (or the pseudogene TRBV3-2) combines with J gene TRBJ1-4; D gene unclear. The CDR3 totals 14 residues. CDR1 is LGHDT, CDR2 YNNKEL, per germline (reference sequence). Trimming stripped 3 bases from V and 4 bases from J, with 9 bases between. CDR3 nucleotides: TGTGCCAGCAGCCACGCCGGGTTTAATGAAAAACTGTTTTTT. It encodes CASSHAGFNEKLFF.

This clone was picked up one time. The chain recombines TRBV7-6 with TRBJ2-5; D call uncertain. Per germline, CDR1 SGHVS and CDR2 FNYEAQ. V lost 1 base and J 5 bases, leaving 8 bases between the germline ends. This CDR3 contains 13 residues. In nucleotides, the CDR3 is TGTGCCAGCAGCTTAGGGCAAAGGGAGACCCAGTACTTC. Residues: CASSLGQRETQYF.